The rows below give T cell receptor beta chains drawn from one sample of a study of T cell repertoires in ileal Crohn's disease. Repertoires were generated with immunoSEQ multiplex PCR, while TCRdb's copy carries only in-frame clones and drops some. The table lists some 5,000 clones, roughly 84% of them singletons. Source material: ileal tissue. Every receptor here comes from an adult with Crohn's disease. Each CDR3 is given with its conserved first and last residue. D genes are given only for firm matches. Rows give clone size only sometimes, using once, few, many, or a class for an expanded clone.

V	D	size	J	DNA	CDR3
TRBV30	-	-	TRBJ1-1	TGTGCCTGGGTGGGAGTGGACGGGGGAAAGAGAACTGAAGCTTTCTTT	CAWVGVDGGKRTEAFF
TRBV5-4	-	-	TRBJ1-1	TGTGCCAGCAGGACAGCGATGAACACTGAAGCTTTCTTT	CASRTAMNTEAFF
TRBV4-3	-	-	TRBJ1-4	TGCGCCAGCAGCCAAGCGGGAGACAGACGTGCTGAAAAACTGTTTTTT	CASSQAGDRRAEKLFF
TRBV2	TRBD1	-	TRBJ2-1	TGTGCCAGCAGATCTCCCAGGGGGACGAACAATGAGCAGTTCTTC	CASRSPRGTNNEQFF
TRBV28	-	-	TRBJ1-2	TGTGCCAGCAGCTCAGGGGATAAACGCTATGGCTACACCTTC	CASSSGDKRYGYTF
TRBV5-4	TRBD1	-	TRBJ1-1	TGTGCCAGCACCGGTGAGGGACAGGGAGGTAGCACTGAAGCTTTCTTT	CASTGEGQGGSTEAFF
TRBV30	TRBD1	-	TRBJ1-5	TGTGCCTGGAGTATGGGGCAGGGGGGTCAGCCCCAGCATTTT	CAWSMGQGGQPQHF
TRBV6-1	TRBD1	-	TRBJ1-5	TGTGCCAGCAGTGAAGGTGTTGGGGCAGGGGGTCAGCCCCAGCATTTT	CASSEGVGAGGQPQHF
TRBV2	TRBD1	-	TRBJ1-1	TGTGCCAGCAGTGAAACCGGGACAGGGGCAAGGTTT	CASSETGTGARF
TRBV2	-	-	TRBJ1-6	TGTGCCAGCAGTGCCCACGAGGAAGCACCCCTCCACTTT	CASSAHEEAPLHF
TRBV6-5	TRBD1	-	TRBJ1-6	TGTGCCAGCAGACCCTGGACAGGGGGATCACCCCTCCACTTT	CASRPWTGGSPLHF
TRBV5-1	TRBD2	-	TRBJ2-1	TGCGCCAGCAGCTTGGGACTACTAGCGGGGAAAAATGAGCAGTTCTTC	CASSLGLLAGKNEQFF
TRBV11-2	-	-	TRBJ1-3	TGTGCCAGCAGCCCACAGATCTCTGGAAACACCATATATTTT	CASSPQISGNTIYF
TRBV11-1	-	-	TRBJ1-3	TGTGCCAGCAGCCTAGAACGCGCTGGAAACACCATATATTTT	CASSLERAGNTIYF
TRBV7-2	TRBD2	-	TRBJ2-3	TGTGCCAGCAGCTTAGGCGGGGGGTCATCCGTACGTGATACGCAGTATTTT	CASSLGGGSSVRDTQYF
TRBV4-2	TRBD1	-	TRBJ2-1	TGTGCCAGCAGCCAAGGCGAGGTTGGACAGGGGAATGAGCAGTTCTTC	CASSQGEVGQGNEQFF
TRBV9	TRBD1	-	TRBJ1-5	TGTGCCAGCAGCGTTGGGACAGGGGACAATCAGCCCCAGCATTTT	CASSVGTGDNQPQHF
TRBV25-1	-	-	TRBJ2-3	TGTGCCAGCCGCCCGACAGCCCACACAGATACGCAGTATTTT	CASRPTAHTDTQYF
TRBV30	TRBD1	-	TRBJ1-4	TGTGCCTGGAGTAGACAGGGATTGAGTGGCGAAAAACTGTTTTTT	CAWSRQGLSGEKLFF
TRBV10-1	TRBD2	few	TRBJ2-1	TGCGCCAGCAGTGAAAGGACTAGCGGAAATAATGAGCAGTTCTTC	CASSERTSGNNEQFF
TRBV6-6	-	-	TRBJ2-7	TGTGCCAGCAGTCGACACGTTACCTACGAGCAGTACTTC	CASSRHVTYEQYF
TRBV18	TRBD1	-	TRBJ1-2	TGTGCCAGCTCACCCGGGATAGACAGGGACTATGGCTACACCTTC	CASSPGIDRDYGYTF
TRBV7-2	-	-	TRBJ2-3	TGTGCCAGCAGCTCCCTAATAGTAGGCACAGATACGCAGTATTTT	CASSSLIVGTDTQYF
TRBV5-8	-	-	TRBJ2-1	TGTGCCAGCAGGGCCCGAACAGGGAGCTCCTACAATGAGCAGTTCTTC	CASRARTGSSYNEQFF
TRBV7-2	-	-	TRBJ2-2	TGTGCCAGCAGCTTTAGCGGACACACGAACACCGGGGAGCTGTTTTTT	CASSFSGHTNTGELFF
TRBV18	-	-	TRBJ1-1	TGTGCCAGCTCACCGGGGGGTGGATTGAACACTGAAGCTTTCTTT	CASSPGGGLNTEAFF
TRBV6-5	-	-	TRBJ2-5	TGTGCCAGCAGGGAGGCCGGGGAGACCCAGTACTTC	CASREAGETQYF
TRBV7-6	TRBD1	-	TRBJ1-4	TGTGCCAGCAGCTTAGGGGGACAGCTAAATGAAAAACTGTTTTTT	CASSLGGQLNEKLFF
TRBV6-4	TRBD2	-	TRBJ2-1	TGTGCCAGCAGTGACTCTAGTAGCGGGGGGGCCGAGGAGCAGTTCTTC	CASSDSSSGGAEEQFF
TRBV29-1	TRBD2	-	TRBJ2-3	TGCAGCGGGGACTTCGGGGGGTCGGATACGCAGTATTTT	CSGDFGGSDTQYF
TRBV19	-	-	TRBJ2-1	TGTGCCAGTAGTATGGTCACCGGCAATGAGCAGTTCTTC	CASSMVTGNEQFF
TRBV5-1	-	-	TRBJ1-1	TGCGCCAGCAGCTTGGTTGTGGGGCTAACAACTGAAGCTTTCTTT	CASSLVVGLTTEAFF
TRBV10-2	TRBD1	-	TRBJ2-7	TGCGCCAGCAGCCCCGGGACAGACTACGAGCAGTACTTC	CASSPGTDYEQYF
TRBV30	TRBD1	few	TRBJ2-6	TGTGCCTGGAGTGACGGACAGGGGAAACTCTCTGGGGCCAACGTCCTGACTTTC	CAWSDGQGKLSGANVLTF
TRBV5-1	-	-	TRBJ2-4	TGCGCCAGCAGCTTGGGTGCGGGTGCCAAAAACATTCAGTACTTC	CASSLGAGAKNIQYF
TRBV10-2	-	-	TRBJ1-3	TGCGCCAGCCTGCCGAGGGACAACTCTGGAAACACCATATATTTT	CASLPRDNSGNTIYF
TRBV28	-	-	TRBJ1-1	TGTGCCAGCAGTTCCGTACTCACTGAAGCTTTCTTT	CASSSVLTEAFF
TRBV6-5	-	-	TRBJ2-3	TGTGCCAGCAGTCCAGGATGGGCAGATACGCAGTATTTT	CASSPGWADTQYF
TRBV11-3	TRBD2	-	TRBJ2-3	TGTGCCAGCAGCTTAGGGGCGGGGGACACAGATACGCAGTATTTT	CASSLGAGDTDTQYF
TRBV7-8	TRBD1	-	TRBJ1-6	TGTGCCAGCAGCTACCGGGACAGGGTGCGAAATTCACCCCTCCACTTT	CASSYRDRVRNSPLHF
TRBV30	-	-	TRBJ2-3	TGTGCCTTCCAGCGGGTTACAGATACGCAGTATTTT	CAFQRVTDTQYF
TRBV2	-	-	TRBJ2-7	TGTGCCAGCAGTGATCAGGGTAACGGCTACGAGCAGTACTTC	CASSDQGNGYEQYF
TRBV27	TRBD2	-	TRBJ2-7	TGTGCCAGCAGTTTTAAGAAGTGGGGGGGGAGCTCCTACGAGCAGTACTTC	CASSFKKWGGSSYEQYF
TRBV2	TRBD2	-	TRBJ2-1	TGTGCCAGCAGTGAGATAGCGGGGGGGCCGGGGAATGAGCAGTTCTTC	CASSEIAGGPGNEQFF
TRBV2	TRBD2	-	TRBJ2-3	TGTGCCAGCGGTAGCGGGGGCTACTTGAGCACAGATACGCAGTATTTT	CASGSGGYLSTDTQYF
TRBV4-1	TRBD1	-	TRBJ2-7	TGCGCCAGCAGCTCCGACAGGGGGGGTTACGAGCAGTACTTC	CASSSDRGGYEQYF
TRBV19	-	-	TRBJ2-5	TGTGCCAGTAATGGGCAGGGAGAGACCCAGTACTTC	CASNGQGETQYF
TRBV4-2	-	once	TRBJ2-1	TGTGCCAGCAGCCCACCGGGACACACATACAATGAGCAGTTCTTC	CASSPPGHTYNEQFF
TRBV9	-	-	TRBJ1-6	TGTGCCAGCAGCGTAGAGGCGGTTTATAATTCACCCCTCCACTTT	CASSVEAVYNSPLHF
TRBV19	-	-	TRBJ2-7	TGTGCCAGTAGTATTGTCTGGGGGCGGTCTGAGGAGCAGTACTTC	CASSIVWGRSEEQYF
TRBV4-1	-	large	TRBJ2-3	TGCGCCAGCAGCCTAAGCCCAGGGAGCACAGATACGCAGTATTTT	CASSLSPGSTDTQYF
TRBV30	-	-	TRBJ2-3	TGTGCCTGTATACAGGAATCAGCACAGATAACGCAGTATTTT	CACIQESAQITQYF
TRBV19	TRBD1	-	TRBJ2-1	TGTGCCAGTCTTTGGGGGACAGGAGGCTACAATGAGCAGTTCTTC	CASLWGTGGYNEQFF
TRBV30	TRBD1	-	TRBJ2-1	TGTGCCTGGAGTTTCGTCCGGACAGGGGCTACCAATGAGCAGTTCTTC	CAWSFVRTGATNEQFF
TRBV6-5	-	once	TRBJ2-7	TGTGCCAGCAGGCCCCCGGACAGCTCCTACGAGCAGTACTTC	CASRPPDSSYEQYF